The 14 T cell receptor beta chains below were found in one sample sequenced in a study of blood T cell repertoires in COVID-19. Assay used: immunoSEQ multiplex PCR; TCRdb lists only in-frame clones, some missing. The table records some 260,000 clones, roughly 84% of them present only once. Sequenced sample: peripheral blood. The source is a woman aged 18-35 years with acute or convalescent COVID-19.

This chain joins TRBV28 and TRBJ1-2; 10 nucleotides agree with TRBD1. The V gene end was trimmed by 5 bases and the J gene end by 6 bases; junction bases not matched to a gene: 12. CDR3 size: 16 residues. From germline, CDR1 is MDHEN and CDR2 SYDVKM. Here the CDR3 DNA reads TGTGCCAGCAGTGCACCACCGGGACAGGGGATGAATGGCTACACCTTC. Its translation: CASSAPPGQGMNGYTF.

The chain combines TRBV4-3 with TRBJ2-1; TRBD2 agrees at 15 bases. Germline lookup yields CDR1 LGHNA and CDR2 YSLEER. Trimming removed 3 bases from V and 8 bases from J; junction bases left unmatched: 11. This CDR3 region has 18 residues. The CDR3 reads CASSQGAGTSGRYYEQFF. Here the CDR3 DNA reads TGCGCCAGCAGCCAGGGGGCCGGGACTAGCGGGAGGTACTATGAGCAGTTCTTC.

The genes are TRBV6-2 or TRBV6-3 and TRBJ1-1; 7 nucleotides align to TRBD1. Trimming cost V 4 bases and J 4 bases; bases outside gene matches: 3. CDR3 length: 13 residues. Germline CDR1 is MNHEY and CDR2 is SVGEGT. The DNA for the CDR3 is TGTGCCAGCAGTTCGACAGGGTTCACTGAAGCTTTCTTT. Translation: CASSSTGFTEAFF.

The table lists this clone with a count of one. The chain links TRBV30 to TRBJ2-7; 8 bases match TRBD1. Germline V CDR1 and CDR2: GTSNPN, SVGIG (reference sequence). J lost 3 bases, V lost 7 bases, and 8 bases had no gene match. The length of the CDR3 is 13 residues. CDR3 in amino acids: CAFRTGRNYEQYF. The CDR3 DNA sequence: TGTGCCTTTCGGACAGGGAGAAACTACGAGCAGTACTTC.

The chain carries TRBV6-5 and TRBJ2-2; D uncertain. Germline loops: CDR1 MNHEY, CDR2 SVGAGI. CDR3 size: 12 residues. V dropped 3 bases and J dropped 4 bases, with 3 bases sitting between them. CDR3 sequence: CASSYITGELFF. The CDR3 DNA sequence: TGTGCCAGCAGTTATATCACCGGGGAGCTGTTTTTT.

This clone was counted between two and nine times. J is TRBJ1-2 and V is TRBV15, with D perhaps TRBD1 (6 bases). The CDR3 contains 15 residues. V was pared by 0 bases and J by 10 bases, with 18 bases between. The germline CDR1 and CDR2 sequences are LNHNV and YYDKDF (reference sequence). DNA of the CDR3: TGTGCCACCAGCAGAGATCTGGGCCAGGGGAGTGACTACACCTTC. Translated: CATSRDLGQGSDYTF.

V is TRBV5-5 and J is TRBJ2-3; 7 bases are shared with TRBD2. V lost 5 bases and J lost 2; bases outside the gene matches: 8. CDR3 length: 15 residues. Germline V CDR1 and CDR2: SGHKS, YYEKEE (reference sequence). In DNA form, the CDR3 reads TGTGCCAGCAGAAACTCCGGGACTAACACAGATACGCAGTATTTT. Protein product: CASRNSGTNTDTQYF.

The chain links TRBV9 to TRBJ2-7; D remains unclear. The germline CDR1 and CDR2 sequences are SGDLS and YYNGEE. V was pared by 0 bases and J by 3 bases, with 7 bases between. The CDR3 sequence is 13 residues long. CDR3 amino acids: CASSVGPSYEQYF. CDR3 coding DNA: TGTGCCAGCAGCGTAGGGCCCAGCTACGAGCAGTACTTC.

This clone was counted only a few times. The chain links TRBV19 to TRBJ2-7; TRBD2 agrees at 10 bases. Germline lookup yields CDR1 LNHDA and CDR2 SQIVND (reference sequence). J gave up 3 bases and V 2 bases, and 4 bases lay outside the gene matches. The CDR3 runs to 15 residues. CDR3 nucleotides: TGTGCCAGTAGTATAAGAGGACTAGCGGACTACGAGCAGTACTTC. This translates into CASSIRGLADYEQYF.

This clone was picked up a small number of times. This sequence joins TRBV29-1 and TRBJ2-7; D gene unclear. The CDR3 is made up of 13 amino acids. V was clipped by 5 bases and J by 2 bases, with 13 bases between them. Germline V gives CDR1 SQVTM, CDR2 ANQGSEA. CDR3 nucleotide sequence: TGCAGCGTTTTTTTTCATGCTACCTACGAGCAGTACTTC. This gives the protein CSVFFHATYEQYF.

V and J are TRBV4-1 and TRBJ2-2; the D gene is possibly TRBD2 (6 bases). The CDR3 consists of 18 residues. The germline V and J ends were trimmed by 0 bases and 0 bases, with 14 bases remaining between them. From germline, CDR1 is MGHRA and CDR2 YSYEKL. CDR3 sequence: CASSQDWGGIANTGELFF. CDR3 sequence (DNA): TGCGCCAGCAGCCAAGATTGGGGCGGGATAGCGAACACCGGGGAGCTGTTTTTT.

This clone has only one observation. This chain uses TRBV18 with TRBJ1-1; 11 bases map to TRBD1. CDR1 and CDR2 (germline): KGHSH, LQKENI. V trimming: 3 bases; J trimming: 1 base; junction bases outside the gene matches: 4. The CDR3 extends over 16 amino acids. The CDR3 is CASSPRDRGSNTEAFF. The CDR3 DNA follows: TGTGCCAGCTCACCTAGGGACAGGGGGTCGAACACTGAAGCTTTCTTT.

The V call is TRBV5-4, the J call TRBJ2-7; maybe TRBD1 (6 bases). The CDR3 spans 14 residues. Per germline, CDR1 SGHNT and CDR2 YYREEE (reference sequence). Trimming cost V 4 bases and J 3 bases, with 14 bases left between them. CDR3 protein: CASSPGADSYEQYF. The DNA of the CDR3 is TGTGCCAGCAGCCCCGGTGCGGACAGCTACGAGCAGTACTTC. Drawing the rest from reference TRBV5-4 and TRBJ2-7, the complete variable domain is ETGVTQSPTHLIKTRGQQVTLRCSSQSGHNTVSWYQQALGQGPQFIFQYYREEENGRGNFPPRFSGLQFPNYSSELNVNALELDDSALYLCASSPGADSYEQYFGPGTRLTVT.

The V call is TRBV6-4, the J call TRBJ1-1; 7 bases agree with TRBD1. The length of the CDR3 is 14 residues. V shed 6 bases, J shed 3 bases, and the junction held 7 bases outside the gene matches. The germline V gene has CDR1 MRHNA and CDR2 SNTAGT. DNA of the CDR3: TGTGCCAGCAGACCACAGGGGATTCACACTGAAGCTTTCTTT. The encoded protein is CASRPQGIHTEAFF.